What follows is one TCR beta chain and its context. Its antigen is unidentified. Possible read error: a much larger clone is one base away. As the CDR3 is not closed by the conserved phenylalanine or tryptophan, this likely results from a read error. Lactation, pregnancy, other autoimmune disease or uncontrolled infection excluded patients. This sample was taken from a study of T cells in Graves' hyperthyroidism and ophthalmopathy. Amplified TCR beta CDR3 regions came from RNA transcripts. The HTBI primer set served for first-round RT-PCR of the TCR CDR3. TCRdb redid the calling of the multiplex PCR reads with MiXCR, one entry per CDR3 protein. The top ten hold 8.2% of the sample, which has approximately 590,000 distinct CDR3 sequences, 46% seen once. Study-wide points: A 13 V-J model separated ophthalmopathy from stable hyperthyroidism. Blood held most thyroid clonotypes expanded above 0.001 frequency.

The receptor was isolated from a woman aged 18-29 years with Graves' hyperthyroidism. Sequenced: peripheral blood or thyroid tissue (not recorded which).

The CDR3 region is CANHGEGKNTEAFL. Written as DNA, the CDR3 is TGTGCCAACCACGGGGAGGGGAAAAACACTGAAGCTTTCCTT. This chain joins TRBV25-1 and TRBJ1-1, with TRBD1 as a possible D gene (5 bases). With 10 bases removed from V and 2 bases from J, the gap between germline ends came to 17 bases. This CDR3 contains 14 residues. Per the germline V gene, CDR1 is MGHDK and CDR2 is SYGVNS.